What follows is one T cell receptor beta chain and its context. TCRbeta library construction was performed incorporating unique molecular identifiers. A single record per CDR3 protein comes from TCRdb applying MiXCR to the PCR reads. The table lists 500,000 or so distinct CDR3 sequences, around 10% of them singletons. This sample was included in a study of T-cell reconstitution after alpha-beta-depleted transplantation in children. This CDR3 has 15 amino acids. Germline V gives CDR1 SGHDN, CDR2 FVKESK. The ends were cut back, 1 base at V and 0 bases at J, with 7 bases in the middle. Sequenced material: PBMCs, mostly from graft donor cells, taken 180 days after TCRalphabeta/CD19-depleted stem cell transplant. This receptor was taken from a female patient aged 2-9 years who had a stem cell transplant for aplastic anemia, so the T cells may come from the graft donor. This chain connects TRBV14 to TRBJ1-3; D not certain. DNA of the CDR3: TGTGCCAGCAGCCAAGCCGGGCTCTCTGGAAACACCATATATTTT. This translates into CASSQAGLSGNTIYF.